This T cell receptor (beta chain) stems from a study of shared clonotypes between healthy human individuals. J gave up 4 bases and V 5 bases, and 1 base lay outside the gene matches. This CDR3 contains 12 residues. CDR1 and CDR2 from the germline V gene are LNHDA and SQIVND (reference sequence). Healthy HIV-negative adults with no recent acute infections or vaccinations were recruited as donors. Worth noting for this clone: Its antigen remains unidentified.

Assay runs were performed at deep level. Assay used: immunoSEQ multiplex PCR; TCRdb lists only in-frame clones, some missing. Of roughly 490,000 clones in the sample, less than 80% were seen once. Study-wide results and caveats: Tissues were not sampled, only blood, and their repertoires likely differ.

The sequence came from a woman aged 40 to 55 in good health. Some clones in this sample may be carry-over from other donors' samples. This chain connects TRBV19 to TRBJ2-5; TRBD2 aligns across 7 bases. Sequenced: PBMCs. Here the CDR3 reads CASSPSGETQYF. CDR3 nucleotides: TGTGCCAGTAGTCCTAGCGGAGAGACCCAGTACTTC.